This T cell receptor (beta chain) derives from a study of shared clonotypes between healthy human individuals. Positive CCR7 selection of CD45RO-negative cells yielded the naive CD8 cells, and terminally differentiated effector memory CD45RA+ cells were excluded. About this clone: Its antigen is still unknown.

Deep level was the assay's run setting. Some clones are missing from TCRdb's copy, which holds only in-frame ones; the method was immunoSEQ multiplex PCR. Here the sample spans over 750,000 clones, about 96% being singletons. Germline trimming cut 8 bases from V and 6 bases from J; bases unmatched to any gene: 14. CDR1 is ENHRY, CDR2 SYGVKD, per germline. CDR3 length equals 16 residues. Study-wide results and caveats: Generation probabilities were higher for clonotypes shared across all four sorted-subset donors than for unshared ones. Donors were few, which limited the genetic and exposure-history diversity represented.

V is TRBV10-3 and J is TRBJ1-4, with 8 bases matching TRBD1. This sequence was found in a man under 40 in good health. The sample comprised naive CD8+ T cells sorted from blood. CDR3 nucleotide sequence: TGTGCCATCGGGGACAGGTCCAGCTCGGGGGATGAAAAACTGTTTTTT. This codes for CAIGDRSSSGDEKLFF.